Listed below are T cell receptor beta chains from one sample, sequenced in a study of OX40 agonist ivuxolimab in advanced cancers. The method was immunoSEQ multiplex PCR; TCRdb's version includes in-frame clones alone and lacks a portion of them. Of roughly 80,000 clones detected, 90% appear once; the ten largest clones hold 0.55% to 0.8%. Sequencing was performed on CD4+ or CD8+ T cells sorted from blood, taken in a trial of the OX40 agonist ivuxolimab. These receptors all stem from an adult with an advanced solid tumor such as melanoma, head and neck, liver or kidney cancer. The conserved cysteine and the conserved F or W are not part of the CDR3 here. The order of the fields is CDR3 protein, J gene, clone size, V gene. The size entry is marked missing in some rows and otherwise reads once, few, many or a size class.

ASSLEMTGGNYEQY,TRBJ2-7,-,TRBV11-3
ASSLERSVGETQY,TRBJ2-5,-,TRBV5-5
ASSRLMGQQETQY,TRBJ2-5,-,TRBV5-5
ASSLTGTGEYRNYGYT,TRBJ1-2,-,TRBV7-3
ASSLDLAGEFEQY,TRBJ2-7,-,TRBV5-1
ASSPTSGTGGREQY,TRBJ2-7,once,TRBV5-1
ASSRSESSYEQY,TRBJ2-7,-,TRBV19
ASSQVGSRSNTEAF,TRBJ1-1,-,TRBV4-2
SARDREQAF,TRBJ1-1,-,TRBV20-1
ASSSGIASVHEQF,TRBJ2-1,once,TRBV6-5
ASSVKNEQY,TRBJ2-7,few,TRBV6-4
ASSDSAGGIAETQY,TRBJ2-5,-,TRBV25-1
ASSPQLGAGAEAF,TRBJ1-1,-,TRBV7-2
ASSPPGLAGGTDTQY,TRBJ2-3,-,TRBV18